This T cell receptor beta chain originates from a study of graft-versus-host responses after intestinal transplantation. Study as a whole: Tacrolimus and steroids were given for two to three years to all recipients after anti-thymocyte globulin induction.

TCRdb's table, derived via immunoSEQ multiplex PCR, lists solely in-frame clones and lacks some. The sample records more than 95,000 clones, around 90% being singletons. Per germline, CDR1 KGHSH and CDR2 LQKENI. The CDR3 consists of 13 residues. V lost 3 bases, J lost 4 bases, and 10 bases lay in between. This clone was found once. Its antigen is not identified. The chain combines TRBV18 with TRBJ2-7; D is unresolved. The receptor was isolated from a human donor who received an intestinal transplant. Material: unstimulated CD4+ T cells sorted from spleen or lymph node cells, obtained before intestinal transplant. CDR3: CASSPQPRYEQYF. The CDR3 DNA reads TGTGCCAGCTCACCTCAGCCGCGGTACGAGCAGTACTTC.